The clone carrying this TCR beta chain was observed a single time. Its specificity is unknown. The data were obtained in a study of Ad26.COV2.S vaccination and SARS-CoV-2 variants. Germline CDR1 reads LNHDA; CDR2 reads SQIVND (reference sequence). Trimming left V 5 bases short and J 6 bases short, with 10 bases between. This CDR3 is 12 amino acids long. The study's findings and limits: Possibly, TCR breadth and depth analyses underestimated total T cell responses. Vaccine and placebo groups showed comparable non-spike TCR breadth. A substantial breadth of spike-specific CD8+ and CD4+ T cell responses after vaccination has been reported. Recipients given vaccine exceeded placebo recipients in spike-specific TCR breadth.

Assay used: immunoSEQ multiplex PCR; TCRdb lists only in-frame clones, some missing. This repertoire shows hundreds of thousands of clones, roughly nine tenths found once; its top ten account for 3.9%. V usage is TRBV19 and J usage is TRBJ1-1; D uncertain. Sample: peripheral blood, taken after recovery from COVID-19. This TCR was recovered from a human donor who had recovered from COVID-19. The CDR3 region is CASSGGWAEAFF. The CDR3 DNA reads as TGTGCCAGTAGTGGAGGGTGGGCTGAAGCTTTCTTT.